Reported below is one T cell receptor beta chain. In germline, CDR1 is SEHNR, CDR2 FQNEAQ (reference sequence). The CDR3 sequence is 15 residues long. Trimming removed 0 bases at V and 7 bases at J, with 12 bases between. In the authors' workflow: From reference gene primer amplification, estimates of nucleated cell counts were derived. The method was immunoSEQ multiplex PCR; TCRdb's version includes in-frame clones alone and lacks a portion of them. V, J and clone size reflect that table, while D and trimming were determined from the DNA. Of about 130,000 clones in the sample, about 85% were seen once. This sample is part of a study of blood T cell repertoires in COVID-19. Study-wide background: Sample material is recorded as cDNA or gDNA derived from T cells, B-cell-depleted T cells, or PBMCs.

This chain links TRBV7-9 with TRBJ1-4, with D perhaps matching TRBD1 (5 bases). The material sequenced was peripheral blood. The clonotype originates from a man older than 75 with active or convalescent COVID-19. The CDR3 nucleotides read TGTGCCAGCAGCTTAGCGCCAGGGCTAGGTGAAAAACTGTTTTTT. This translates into CASSLAPGLGEKLFF.